The rows below give T cell receptor beta chains drawn from one sample of a study of T cells in pancreatic ductal adenocarcinoma. Profiling relied on immunoSEQ multiplex PCR, and the TCRdb table lists in-frame clones only, not all of them. The sample has 100,000 or so clones; 90% to 95% are singletons. The sequencing sample was made of PBMCs. The receptor set was obtained from a human donor with pancreatic ductal adenocarcinoma. Both conserved end residues are part of each CDR3. D genes are given only for firm matches.

D | length | J | V | DNA | CDR3
NA | 14 | TRBJ2-5 | TRBV7-3 | TGTGCCAGCAGCTTAACGGCCGACCAAGAGACCCAGTACTTC | CASSLTADQETQYF
NA | 12 | TRBJ2-1 | TRBV13 | TGTGCCAGCAGCTTCGGCCGGGATGAGCAGTTCTTC | CASSFGRDEQFF
NA | 20 | TRBJ2-7 | TRBV15 | TGTGCCACCAGCAGTATTGGACAGGGGGAAATAGCGGGAGTGTCCTACGAGCAGTACTTC | CATSSIGQGEIAGVSYEQYF
TRBD1 | 15 | TRBJ2-7 | TRBV6-5 | TGTGCCAGCAGTTACCGCACAGGGGGGTCCTACGAGCAGTACTTC | CASSYRTGGSYEQYF
NA | 12 | TRBJ1-4 | TRBV30 | TGTGCCTGGAGTGTCCAGGGGGAAAAACTGTTTTTT | CAWSVQGEKLFF
TRBD1 | 16 | TRBJ1-5 | TRBV19 | TGTGCCAGTAGTTTGCAGGGGGGGACTAGGGATCAGCCCCAGCATTTT | CASSLQGGTRDQPQHF
NA | 14 | TRBJ1-1 | TRBV10-3 | TGTGCCATCAGTGAGTCGAATGGGGCCACTGAAGCTTTCTTT | CAISESNGATEAFF
NA | 14 | TRBJ2-2 | TRBV9 | TGTGCCAGCACCCGAGAAGCGAACACCGGGGAGCTGTTTTTT | CASTREANTGELFF
NA | 16 | TRBJ2-6 | TRBV19 | TGTGCCAGTAGTAGGAACCGGGGCTCTGGGGCCAACGTCCTGACTTTC | CASSRNRGSGANVLTF
NA | 12 | TRBJ1-4 | TRBV29-1 | TGCAGCGTTGAACAGGGCACTGAAAAACTGTTTTTT | CSVEQGTEKLFF
NA | 11 | TRBJ2-5 | TRBV10-3 | TGTGCCATCAGTGACGGGAGTGTCGGGTACTTC | CAISDGSVGYF
NA | 14 | TRBJ2-5 | TRBV5-1 | TGCGCCAGCACGGTGGAGGGGGCGCGGGAGACCCAGTACTTC | CASTVEGARETQYF
TRBD1 | 17 | TRBJ2-3 | TRBV7-9 | TGTGCCAGCAGCTTAGGTCGGACAGGGGTAATAACAGATACGCAGTATTTT | CASSLGRTGVITDTQYF